This T cell receptor beta chain originates from a study of T cell repertoires and HLA-DP antigens. This CDR3 region has 14 residues. Germline-derived CDR1 and CDR2 are SGHTA and FQGNSA. V shed 1 base and J shed 1 base, with 7 bases lying between them. Only in-frame clones appear in the TCRdb table, and some are missing; sequencing was by immunoSEQ multiplex PCR. This sample yields approximately 100,000 clones, of which roughly 86% are seen a single time; 1.5% to 2% belongs to the top ten. This clone has only one observation. The antigen remains unidentified. The sample was CD4+ T cells from PBMCs. The receptor was derived from a man aged 50 to 60 in good health and CMV-seronegative. The chain joins TRBV7-2 to TRBJ1-1; D uncertain. CDR3 loop: CASSLVRANTEAFF. CDR3 in DNA: TGTGCCAGCAGCTTAGTTAGAGCGAACACTGAAGCTTTCTTT.